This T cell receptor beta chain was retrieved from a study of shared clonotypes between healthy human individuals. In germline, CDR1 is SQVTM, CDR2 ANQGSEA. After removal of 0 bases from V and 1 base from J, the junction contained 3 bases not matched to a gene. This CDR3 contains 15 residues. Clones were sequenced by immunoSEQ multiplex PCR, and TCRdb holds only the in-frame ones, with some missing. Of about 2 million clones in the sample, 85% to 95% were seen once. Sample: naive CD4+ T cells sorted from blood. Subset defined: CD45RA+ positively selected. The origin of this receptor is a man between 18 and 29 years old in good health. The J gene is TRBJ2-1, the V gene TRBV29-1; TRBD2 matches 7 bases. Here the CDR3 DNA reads TGCAGCGTTGAAGATCCCGGGAGGTCCTACAATGAGCAGTTCTTC. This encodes CSVEDPGRSYNEQFF.